This TCR beta chain was captured by sequencing in a study of patients and donors after allogeneic stem cell transplantation. This clonotype was observed a few times. Each CDR3 protein gets one entry after TCRdb re-called the RT-PCR reads with MiXCR. Of 800,000 to 1,000,000 distinct CDR3 sequences detected, more than 15% appear once; the ten largest clones hold around 5.5%. This CDR3 has 16 amino acids. Trimming shortened V by 1 base and J by 0 bases, and 12 bases separated the two germline ends. The V gene's germline CDR1 is DFQATT and CDR2 SNEGSKA (reference sequence). This sequence originates from a human donor who was either an allogeneic HSCT recipient or a stem cell or donor lymphocyte infusion donor (not recorded which). It is not recorded whose cells these are; they may come from a transplant donor. The chain links TRBV20-1 to TRBJ1-4; the D gene is possibly TRBD1 (6 bases). What was sequenced was blood, either unsorted or a sorted T cell fraction (not recorded which). The CDR3 protein is CSARAGTSATNEKLFF. In nucleotides, the CDR3 is TGCAGTGCTAGAGCCGGGACATCTGCAACTAATGAAAAACTGTTTTTT.